This T cell receptor (beta chain) was profiled in a study of T cell responses to AZD1222 COVID-19 vaccine. Across the study: Researchers grouped second doses given at about 4 or about 12 weeks into one pool.

As regards this clone: The antigen is undetermined.

Findings of the study overall: Unmutated variant regions are reportedly targeted by nearly half of spike-specific TCRs. It was only five to seven AZD1222 recipients who were seropositive at baseline.

Libraries were prepared by immunoSEQ multiplex PCR; TCRdb keeps only in-frame clonotypes and omits some of them. The data contain some 80,000 clones, more than 80% of them singletons. Germline V CDR1 and CDR2: SGHDN, FVKESK. The CDR3 totals 13 residues. Trimming cost V 4 bases and J 5 bases, with 11 bases left between them. Material: peripheral blood, obtained on day 0 of AZD1222 vaccination. This receptor was obtained from an adult in good health. This sequence joins TRBV14 and TRBJ1-2; perhaps TRBD1 as D (5 bases). DNA of the CDR3: TGTGCCAGCAGCCCCGGGACCATGTATGGCTACACCTTC. It encodes CASSPGTMYGYTF.